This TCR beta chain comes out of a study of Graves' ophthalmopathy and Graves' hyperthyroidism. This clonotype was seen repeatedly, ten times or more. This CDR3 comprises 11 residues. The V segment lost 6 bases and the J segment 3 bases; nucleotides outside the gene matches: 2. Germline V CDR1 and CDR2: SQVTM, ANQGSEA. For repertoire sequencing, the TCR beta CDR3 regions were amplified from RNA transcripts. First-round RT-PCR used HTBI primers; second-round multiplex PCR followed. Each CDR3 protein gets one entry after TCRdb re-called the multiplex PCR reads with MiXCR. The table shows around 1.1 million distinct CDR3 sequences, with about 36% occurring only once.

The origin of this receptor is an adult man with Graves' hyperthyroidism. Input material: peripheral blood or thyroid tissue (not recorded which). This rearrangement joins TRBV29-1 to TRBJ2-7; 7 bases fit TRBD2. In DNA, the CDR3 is TGCAGCGTGAGGACTAGCTACGAGCAGTACTTC. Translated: CSVRTSYEQYF.